The next 14 T cell receptor beta chains were all read from a single sample in a study of blood T cell repertoires in COVID-19. TCRdb's table, derived via immunoSEQ multiplex PCR, lists solely in-frame clones and lacks some. The data show a few hundred thousand clones, 85% to 90% seen once. Sequenced input: PBMCs or T cells enriched from blood (not recorded which). Receptors were obtained from a middle-aged man who had recovered from COVID-19.

The V gene is TRBV5-5, the J gene TRBJ2-4, with D tentatively TRBD2 (5 bases). This CDR3 has 19 residues. CDR1 is SGHKS and CDR2 is YYEKEE in the germline V gene (reference sequence). V dropped 4 bases and J dropped 1 base, with 24 bases sitting between them. The CDR3 sequence is CASSPINRRDSLAKNIQYF. The CDR3 DNA sequence: TGTGCCAGCAGCCCTATAAACAGACGGGATAGTTTGGCCAAAAACATTCAGTACTTC.

This clone has ten or more counts. The rearrangement links TRBV5-4 to TRBJ2-2; TRBD2 matches at 11 bases. The CDR3 contains 16 residues. In germline, CDR1 is SGHNT, CDR2 YYREEE (reference sequence). The V gene end was trimmed by 4 bases and the J gene end by 5 bases; junction bases not matched to a gene: 7. CDR3 bases: TGTGCCAGCAGCGCGGGACTAGCGGAACAAACCGGGGAGCTGTTTTTT. Its protein is CASSAGLAEQTGELFF.

The rearrangement uses TRBV19 and TRBJ1-2; D might be TRBD1 (6 bases). Trimming left V 6 bases short and J 0 bases short, with 17 bases between. Germline V gene data show CDR1 as LNHDA and CDR2 as SQIVND (reference sequence). The CDR3 sequence is 16 residues long. The CDR3: CASSTGGGAANYGYTF. DNA for the CDR3: TGTGCCAGTAGCACGGGCGGGGGGGCGGCTAACTATGGCTACACCTTC.

The chain recombines TRBV12-3 or TRBV12-4 with TRBJ2-5, with unresolved D. The CDR3 contains 13 residues. Trimming pared 2 bases from V and 7 bases from J, leaving 11 bases between. The CDR3 loop reads CASSLNPGRTQYF. CDR3 coding DNA: TGTGCCAGCAGTTTAAATCCCGGTAGGACCCAGTACTTC.

The chain is built from TRBV28 and TRBJ1-1; 9 nucleotides line up with TRBD1. After removal of 1 base from V and 0 bases from J, the junction contained 3 bases not matched to a gene. The CDR3 is 16 amino acids. The V gene's germline CDR1 is MDHEN and CDR2 SYDVKM. As DNA, the CDR3 is TGTGCCAGCAGTTTATCGGACAGGGGCATGAACACTGAAGCTTTCTTT. Translation gives CASSLSDRGMNTEAFF. The whole variable domain, remainder taken from reference TRBV28 and TRBJ1-1, is DVKVTQSSRYLVKRTGEKVFLECVQDMDHENMFWYRQDPGLGLRLIYFSYDVKMKEKGDIPEGYSVSREKKERFSLILESASTNQTSMYLCASSLSDRGMNTEAFFGQGTRLTVV.

CDR3 region: CSAGQGSSYEQYF. For the CDR3, the DNA is TGCAGCGCCGGACAGGGGAGCTCCTACGAGCAGTACTTC. This chain connects TRBV29-1 to TRBJ2-7, with 9 nucleotides matching TRBD1. The CDR3 spans 13 residues. Unmatched junction bases numbered 4, after V lost 7 bases and J lost 0 bases. The germline V gene has CDR1 SQVTM and CDR2 ANQGSEA.

CDR3 in DNA: TGTGCCAGCAGCCGCGGATATAATTCACCCCTCCACTTT. This gives the protein CASSRGYNSPLHF. The chain recombines TRBV7-3 with TRBJ1-6; D is unclear. Trimming took 5 bases from V and 4 from J, leaving 6 bases between them. The CDR3 contains 13 residues. Germline V gene data show CDR1 as SGHTA and CDR2 as FQGTGA.

V is TRBV28 and J is TRBJ1-3; tentatively, D is TRBD1 (6 bases). The germline V gene encodes CDR1 MDHEN and CDR2 SYDVKM. The V gene lost 8 bases and the J gene lost 0 bases, with 14 bases spanning the gap. The CDR3 contains 15 residues. CDR3 residues: CASWDTLHSGNTIYF. CDR3 coding DNA: TGTGCCAGCTGGGACACCTTACACTCTGGAAACACCATATATTTT.

The CDR3 bases are TGTGCCAGCAGCCCATCCCCTAGCGGGGGCTACGAGCAGTACTTC. Its translation: CASSPSPSGGYEQYF. The rearrangement joins TRBV27 to TRBJ2-7, with 10 nucleotides matching TRBD2. Germline V lookup: CDR1 MNHEY, CDR2 SMNVEV (reference sequence). The CDR3 is 15 amino acids. V shed 6 bases, J shed 3 bases, and the junction held 8 bases outside the gene matches.

V gene TRBV27 combines with J gene TRBJ2-2; D is possibly TRBD2 (6 bases). Germline lookup yields CDR1 MNHEY and CDR2 SMNVEV (reference sequence). The ends were cut back, 2 bases at V and 9 bases at J, with 13 bases in the middle. This CDR3 spans 14 amino acids. The CDR3 region has the DNA TGTGCCAGCAGTTTAGGCTTGGGGGGACGGGAGCTGTTTTTT. It translates to CASSLGLGGRELFF.

Concerning this clone itself: The same CDR3 can be traced to other DNA sequences in this sample. V is TRBV30 and J is TRBJ2-7, with unresolved D. CDR1 is GTSNPN, CDR2 SVGIG, per germline (reference sequence). V lost 2 bases and J 1 base, leaving 6 bases between the germline ends. This CDR3 has 12 residues. Here the CDR3 DNA reads TGTGCCTGGAGTCCAGGTTCCTACGAGCAGTACTTC. This encodes CAWSPGSYEQYF.

This chain links TRBV6-4 with TRBJ1-2; TRBD1 matches 8 bases. This CDR3 is built from 16 residues. CDR1 is MRHNA, CDR2 SNTAGT, per germline. With 3 bases clipped from V and 4 bases from J, the junction kept 10 bases outside the gene matches. This chain's CDR3 is CASSEQGAAVSYGYTF. The CDR3, as DNA: TGTGCCAGCAGTGAGCAGGGGGCCGCAGTGTCCTATGGCTACACCTTC.

This clone was seen only once. The chain carries TRBV2 and TRBJ2-7; D uncertain. This CDR3 has 13 residues. Germline-derived CDR1 and CDR2 are SNHLY and FYNNEI. The V end lost 7 bases, the J end lost 1 base, and 11 bases lay between the germline ends. CDR3 region: CASIKHESYEQYF. The CDR3 DNA follows: TGTGCCAGCATCAAACACGAATCCTACGAGCAGTACTTC. Combining the CDR3 with reference TRBV2 and TRBJ2-7 gives the whole variable domain EPEVTQTPSHQVTQMGQEVILRCVPISNHLYFYWYRQILGQKVEFLVSFYNNEISEKSEIFDDQFSVERPDGSNFTLKIRSTKLEDSAMYFCASIKHESYEQYFGPGTRLTVT.

The genes are TRBV28 and TRBJ2-1; 11 bases align to TRBD2. The J segment lost 9 bases and the V segment lost 4 bases, leaving 5 bases of the junction unmatched. Germline CDR1 is MDHEN and CDR2 is SYDVKM. The CDR3 has 14 residues. The CDR3 DNA reads TGTGCCAGCAGTTCGGGACTAGCGGTTGGTGAGCAGTTCTTC. This encodes CASSSGLAVGEQFF. The variable domain in full, with the rest retrieved from reference TRBV28 and TRBJ2-1, is DVKVTQSSRYLVKRTGEKVFLECVQDMDHENMFWYRQDPGLGLRLIYFSYDVKMKEKGDIPEGYSVSREKKERFSLILESASTNQTSMYLCASSSGLAVGEQFFGPGTRLTVL.